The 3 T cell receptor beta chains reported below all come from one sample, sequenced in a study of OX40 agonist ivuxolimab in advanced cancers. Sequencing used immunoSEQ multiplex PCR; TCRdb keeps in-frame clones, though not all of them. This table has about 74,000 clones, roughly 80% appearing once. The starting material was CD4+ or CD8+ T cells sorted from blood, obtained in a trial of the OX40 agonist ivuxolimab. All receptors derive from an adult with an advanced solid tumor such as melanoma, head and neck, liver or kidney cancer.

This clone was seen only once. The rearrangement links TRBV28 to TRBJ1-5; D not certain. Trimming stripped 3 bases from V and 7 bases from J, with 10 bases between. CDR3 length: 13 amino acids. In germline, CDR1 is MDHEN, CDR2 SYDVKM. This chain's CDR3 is CASSLVTGQPQHF. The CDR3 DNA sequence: TGTGCCAGCAGTTTGGTGACGGGGCAGCCCCAGCATTTT.

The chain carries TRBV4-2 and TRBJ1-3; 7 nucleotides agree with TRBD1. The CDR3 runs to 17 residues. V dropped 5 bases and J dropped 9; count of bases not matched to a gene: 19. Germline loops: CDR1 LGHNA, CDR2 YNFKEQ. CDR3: CASSTTIRDSLRGTIYF. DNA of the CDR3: TGTGCCAGCAGCACAACGATCCGGGACAGCCTACGGGGCACCATATATTTT.

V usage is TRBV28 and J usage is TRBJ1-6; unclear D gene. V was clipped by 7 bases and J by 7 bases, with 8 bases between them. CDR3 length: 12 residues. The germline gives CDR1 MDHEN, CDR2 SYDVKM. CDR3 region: CASTGLNSPLHF. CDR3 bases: TGTGCCAGCACAGGTCTAAATTCACCCCTCCACTTT.